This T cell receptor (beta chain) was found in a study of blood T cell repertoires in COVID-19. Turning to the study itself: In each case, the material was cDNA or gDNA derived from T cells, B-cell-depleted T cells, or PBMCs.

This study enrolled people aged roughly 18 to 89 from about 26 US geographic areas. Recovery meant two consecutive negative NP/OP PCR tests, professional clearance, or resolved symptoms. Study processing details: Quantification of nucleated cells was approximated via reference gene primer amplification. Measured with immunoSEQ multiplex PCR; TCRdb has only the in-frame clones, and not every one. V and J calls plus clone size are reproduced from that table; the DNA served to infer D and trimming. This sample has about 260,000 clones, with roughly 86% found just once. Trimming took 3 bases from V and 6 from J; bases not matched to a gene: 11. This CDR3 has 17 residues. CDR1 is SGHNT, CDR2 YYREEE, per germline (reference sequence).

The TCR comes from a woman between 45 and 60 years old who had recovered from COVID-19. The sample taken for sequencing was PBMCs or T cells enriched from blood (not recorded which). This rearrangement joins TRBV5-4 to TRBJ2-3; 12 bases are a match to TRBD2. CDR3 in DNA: TGTGCCAGCAGCTCCCTAGCGGGAGGGCCGTCCGGTGATACGCAGTATTTT. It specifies CASSSLAGGPSGDTQYF.